The 10 T cell receptor beta chains below all came from one sample that was sequenced in a study of cytomegalovirus exposure and HLA in healthy donors. Vbeta (60) and Jbeta (13) primers were used in the PCR. Produced via immunoSEQ multiplex PCR; TCRdb's table is partial and in-frame only. There are roughly 120,000 clones in the sample; 55% to 65% occur only once, and roughly 9.7% lies in the top ten. What was sequenced was PBMCs. The receptors shown here come from a middle-aged woman in good health and CMV-seropositive.

V is TRBV7-8 and J is TRBJ2-2; 8 nucleotides match TRBD2. V dropped 5 bases and J dropped 7; count of bases not matched to a gene: 9. CDR3 length: 15 residues. The germline gives CDR1 SGHVS, CDR2 FQNEAQ. CDR3 residues: CASSPGRGGNGELFF. Written as DNA, the CDR3 is TGTGCCAGCAGCCCCGGCCGGGGGGGAAACGGGGAGCTGTTTTTT.

This clone turned up a few times. The chain combines TRBV5-1 with TRBJ2-3, with D tentatively TRBD1 (5 bases). CDR3 length equals 13 residues. V was trimmed by 7 bases and J by 2 bases, leaving 11 bases between them. CDR1 SGHRS and CDR2 YFSETQ come from the germline V gene. This CDR3 reads CASGRANTDTQYF. CDR3 in DNA: TGCGCCAGCGGCAGGGCAAACACAGATACGCAGTATTTT.

The chain recombines TRBV6-4 with TRBJ1-2; D gene uncertain. The CDR3 sequence is 14 residues long. Germline V CDR1 and CDR2: MRHNA, SNTAGT. The germline V and J ends were trimmed by 2 bases and 8 bases, with 15 bases remaining between them. In DNA form, the CDR3 reads TGTGCCAGCAGTGACGGGCCGGCGGGGAGGGGCTACACCTTC. This gives the protein CASSDGPAGRGYTF.

This clone was detected a few times. The chain recombines TRBV29-1 with TRBJ2-3; D uncertain. V lost 5 bases, J lost 7 bases, and 7 bases lay in between. There are 10 residues in the CDR3. CDR1 and CDR2 (germline): SQVTM, ANQGSEA. CDR3 sequence: CSVLGHTQYF. The CDR3 bases are TGCAGCGTTCTGGGCCATACGCAGTATTTT.

The chain has TRBV4-3 and TRBJ2-5; 7 nucleotides agree with TRBD2. The DNA matches TRBJ2-7 better at its end, which makes the J call doubtful. There are 16 residues in the CDR3. CDR1 is LGHNA and CDR2 is YSLEER in the germline V gene. The DNA for the CDR3 is TGCGCCAGCAGCCAAGAGGGCGGGGGTAGCTCCTACGAGCAGTACTTC. Translation gives CASSQEGGGSSYEQYF.

The J gene is TRBJ2-1, the V gene TRBV7-6, with D tentatively TRBD2 (6 bases). This CDR3 region has 13 residues. V shed 1 base and J shed 9 bases, with 10 bases lying between them. In germline, CDR1 is SGHVS, CDR2 FNYEAQ. The CDR3 loop reads CASSLGGVIEQFF. The CDR3 region has the DNA TGTGCCAGCAGCTTAGGGGGGGTGATTGAGCAGTTCTTC.

This chain links TRBV5-4 with TRBJ1-2; D is possibly TRBD1 (6 bases). This CDR3 has 14 amino acids. V lost 0 bases to trimming and J lost 0 bases, with 6 bases between them. Germline V gives CDR1 SGHNT, CDR2 YYREEE (reference sequence). Written as DNA, the CDR3 is TGTGCCAGCAGCTTGGACAGGGCTAACTATGGCTACACCTTC. Amino acids: CASSLDRANYGYTF.

The chain uses TRBV6-1 and TRBJ2-7; D possibly corresponds to TRBD1 (5 bases). CDR1 is MNHNS, CDR2 SASEGT, per germline. The ends were cut back, 6 bases at V and 3 bases at J, with 9 bases in the middle. CDR3 length equals 12 residues. CDR3 amino acids: CASSRQNYEQYF. The CDR3 nucleotides are TGTGCCAGCAGCCGACAGAACTACGAGCAGTACTTC.

This chain links TRBV5-1 with TRBJ2-3; perhaps TRBD2 as D (5 bases). This CDR3 has 15 amino acids. The ends were cut back, 3 bases at V and 8 bases at J, with 19 bases in the middle. Germline lookup yields CDR1 SGHRS and CDR2 YFSETQ. This CDR3 is CASSSAGLRVRTQYF. CDR3 in DNA: TGCGCCAGCAGCTCGGCGGGCCTCCGGGTGCGTACGCAGTATTTT.

This chain links TRBV7-9 with TRBJ1-3; D remains unclear. Trimming stripped 1 base from V and 4 bases from J, with 14 bases between. Germline V gene data show CDR1 as SEHNR and CDR2 as FQNEAQ (reference sequence). The CDR3 consists of 16 residues. The CDR3 region is CASSLGVRASGNTIYF. CDR3 bases: TGTGCCAGCAGCTTAGGAGTGAGGGCATCCGGAAACACCATATATTTT. Combining the CDR3 with reference TRBV7-9 and TRBJ1-3 gives the whole variable domain DTGVSQNPRHKITKRGQNVTFRCDPISEHNRLYWYRQTLGQGPEFLTYFQNEAQLEKSRLLSDRFSAERPKGSFSTLEIQRTEQGDSAMYLCASSLGVRASGNTIYFGEGSWLTVV.